The rows below give T cell receptor beta chains drawn from one sample of a study of blood T cell repertoires in COVID-19. Libraries were prepared by immunoSEQ multiplex PCR; TCRdb keeps only in-frame clonotypes and omits some of them. The sample carries 110,000 to 150,000 clones, about 86% recorded once. Sequencing input: peripheral blood. The receptor source for this set is a woman aged 60-75 years with acute or convalescent COVID-19. The CDR3 runs from the conserved cysteine through the conserved F or W.

CDR3aa	v_gene	j_gene
CASSLDRVGGNIQYF	TRBV7-2	TRBJ2-4
CASSSPGQGSTEAFF	TRBV19	TRBJ1-1
CASSLGAVGTEAFF	TRBV5-1	TRBJ1-1
CASSWDSRQSVTDTQYF	TRBV5-1	TRBJ2-3
CASSQQLAGQETQYF	TRBV4-3	TRBJ2-5
CAISERDRGVKSSYEQYF	TRBV10-3	TRBJ2-7
CASSPSALLGDTQYF	TRBV18	TRBJ2-3
CASSLGRRGTEAFF	TRBV7-8	TRBJ1-1
CSVVGGGDATNEKLFF	TRBV29-1	TRBJ1-4
CASSYHMGGATDTQYF	TRBV6-2/TRBV6-3	TRBJ2-3
CASSIRLRNEQYF	TRBV19	TRBJ2-7
CAWMQGARTEAFF	TRBV30	TRBJ1-1
CASSIGPGQGPSGANVLTF	TRBV19	TRBJ2-6
CASSQGGRYNTEAFF	TRBV4-3	TRBJ1-1
CASSGQSVTGNEKLFF	TRBV3-1/TRBV3-2	TRBJ1-4
CASQEQGSNYGYTF	TRBV5-1	TRBJ1-2
CASSRARGYDEQFF	TRBV4-1	TRBJ2-1